The following is a T cell receptor (beta chain) sequence with its context. As yet, its antigen is unknown. The sample originates from a study of PD-1 blockade in classical Hodgkin lymphoma. Indicated time point: cycle 4 day 1 (C4D1), after five to seven weeks of nivolumab. Each patient experienced a relapse that followed autologous stem cell transplantation, and brentuximab vedotin exposure varied. Relapsed/refractory classical Hodgkin lymphoma patients had complete, partial or progressive responses. Repertoires were generated with immunoSEQ multiplex PCR, while TCRdb's copy carries only in-frame clones and drops some. The sample holds tens of thousands of clones, about three quarters seen once. Whole-study findings and limits: Prior therapy or disease activity may underlie the repertoire differences, whose causes remain undefined. The diversity seen at baseline in complete responders resembled that of newly diagnosed patients.

This TCR was sampled from a human donor with classical Hodgkin lymphoma. This sample comprised peripheral blood mononuclear cells (PBMCs), obtained before the fourth cycle of nivolumab.

The CDR3 loop is CASSPGRDTGELFF. CDR3 nucleotides: TGTGCCAGCTCACCAGGCAGGGACACCGGGGAGCTGTTTTTT. This sequence joins TRBV18 and TRBJ2-2; D may be TRBD1 (5 bases). The V gene lost 2 bases and the J gene lost 3 bases, with 7 bases spanning the gap. The germline gives CDR1 KGHSH, CDR2 LQKENI. There are 14 residues in the CDR3.